The 22 T cell receptor beta chains in this list originate from one sample, sequenced in a study of regulatory T cells in long-lasting Graves disease. Time point denoted: newly diagnosed GD, antithyroid drugs for less than 3 months. PBMC RNA was the source of the TCR library. Arm-PCR with iRepertoire HTBI primers amplified the CDR3 regions for these TCR beta libraries. MiXCR, run by TCRdb on the multiplex PCR reads, gives a single entry per CDR3 protein. The table has roughly 510,000 distinct CDR3 sequences, 15% to 20% seen once; the top ten hold about 12%. The sample also formed part of further work on T cells in Graves' hyperthyroidism and ophthalmopathy.

The specimen comprised peripheral blood mononuclear cells (PBMCs), sampled at new diagnosis, from a patient treated with antithyroid drugs. These receptors came from a young man with Graves disease.

The rearrangement joins TRBV20-1 to TRBJ2-1; 12 nucleotides agree with TRBD2. V shed 3 bases and J 0 bases; nucleotides not matched to a gene: 6. The germline CDR1 and CDR2 sequences are DFQATT and SNEGSKA (reference sequence). The CDR3 is made up of 17 amino acids. CDR3 loop: CSARVLAGGSSYNEQFF. CDR3 DNA sequence: TGCAGTGCTAGGGTCCTAGCGGGAGGGAGCTCCTACAATGAGCAGTTCTTC.

The chain employs TRBV3-1 and TRBJ2-7; 9 bases are shared with TRBD2. The length of the CDR3 is 17 residues. V dropped 0 bases and J dropped 2; count of bases not matched to a gene: 8. The germline V gene has CDR1 LGHDT and CDR2 YNNKEL (reference sequence). DNA for the CDR3: TGTGCCAGCAGCCAAGATCGAGGACTAGCGTTACCCTACGAGCAGTACTTC. This sequence encodes CASSQDRGLALPYEQYF.

This rearrangement joins TRBV5-1 to TRBJ2-1; TRBD2 aligns across 8 bases. Germline CDR1 reads SGHRS; CDR2 reads YFSETQ. V was clipped by 4 bases and J by 0 bases; unmatched bases: 12. CDR3 length: 18 residues. The CDR3 DNA reads as TGCGCCAGCAGCCCACCGACTAGCGCTATGAGCTCCTACAATGAGCAGTTCTTC. Its translation: CASSPPTSAMSSYNEQFF. Using reference TRBV5-1 and TRBJ2-1 for the parts outside the CDR3, the full variable domain is KAGVTQTPRYLIKTRGQQVTLSCSPISGHRSVSWYQQTPGQGLQFLFEYFSETQRNKGNFPGRFSGRQFSNSRSEMNVSTLELGDSALYLCASSPPTSAMSSYNEQFFGPGTRLTVL.

This clonotype was counted ten times or more. The chain couples TRBV6-1 to TRBJ2-6, with D hard to call. Germline V CDR1 and CDR2: MNHNS, SASEGT. The CDR3 is made up of 15 amino acids. The V end was cut by 6 bases, the J end by 1 base, with 10 bases between. CDR3 bases: TGTGCCAGCAGCCACCTGCGGTCTGGGGCCAACGTCCTGACTTTC. Translating gives CASSHLRSGANVLTF.

The chain is built from TRBV29-1 and TRBJ2-1; 11 nucleotides align to TRBD2. The junction had 9 bases not matched to a gene; V was cut back by 6 bases and J by 8 bases. Germline assignment: CDR1 SQVTM and CDR2 ANQGSEA. CDR3 size: 14 residues. CDR3 bases: TGCAGCGTGCATTTAGCGGGGGGGTACGATGAGCAGTTCTTC. It codes for CSVHLAGGYDEQFF.

The chain links TRBV27 to TRBJ1-1, with D perhaps TRBD1 (5 bases). Germline V gene lookup returns CDR1 MNHEY and CDR2 SMNVEV (reference sequence). This CDR3 contains 14 residues. Trimming stripped 4 bases from V and 4 bases from J, with 13 bases between. For the CDR3, the DNA is TGTGCCAGCAGTTCAACAACGAGGGGCACTGAAGCTTTCTTT. Its translation: CASSSTTRGTEAFF.

This clonotype was seen only a few times. The chain links TRBV9 to TRBJ1-1, with 7 bases identical to TRBD1. The CDR3 extends over 17 amino acids. Germline assignment: CDR1 SGDLS and CDR2 YYNGEE. V was clipped by 0 bases and J by 0 bases; unmatched bases: 8. The CDR3 is CASSVGGGGFMNTEAFF. The DNA of the CDR3 is TGTGCCAGCAGCGTAGGAGGGGGCGGATTCATGAACACTGAAGCTTTCTTT. The full variable domain, completed using reference TRBV9 and TRBJ1-1, is DSGVTQTPKHLITATGQRVTLRCSPRSGDLSVYWYQQSLDQGLQFLIQYYNGEERAKGNILERFSAQQFPDLHSELNLSSLELGDSALYFCASSVGGGGFMNTEAFFGQGTRLTVV.

This chain links TRBV6-1 with TRBJ2-7; 10 bases map to TRBD1. Germline V gives CDR1 MNHNS, CDR2 SASEGT. Losses at the gene ends were 8 bases for V and 3 bases for J; bases not matched to a gene: 10. The length of the CDR3 is 15 residues. In DNA form, the CDR3 reads TGTGCCAGCTCCCTTGGGGGACAGGGGTACTACGAGCAGTACTTC. Encoded protein: CASSLGGQGYYEQYF.

The V call is TRBV5-5, the J call TRBJ1-5, with D unresolved. Germline values: CDR1 SGHKS, CDR2 YYEKEE (reference sequence). The CDR3 totals 15 residues. Trimming took 0 bases from V and 4 from J, leaving 11 bases between them. CDR3 protein: CASSLARGSNQPQHF. The DNA of the CDR3 is TGTGCCAGCAGCTTGGCCCGAGGGTCTAATCAGCCCCAGCATTTT. Complete variable domain (other parts from reference TRBV5-5 and TRBJ1-5): DAGVTQSPTHLIKTRGQQVTLRCSPISGHKSVSWYQQVLGQGPQFIFQYYEKEERGRGNFPDRFSARQFPNYSSELNVNALLLGDSALYLCASSLARGSNQPQHFGDGTRLSIL.

The gene calls are TRBV9 and TRBJ2-1; the match to TRBD2 covers 10 bases. Trimming at V came to 3 bases and at J to 0 bases, leaving 9 bases not matched to a gene. This CDR3 region has 18 residues. CDR1 and CDR2 from the germline V gene are SGDLS and YYNGEE. DNA for the CDR3: TGTGCCAGCAGCGGACCTCCTAGCGGGAGTGGCTCCTACAATGAGCAGTTCTTC. Residues: CASSGPPSGSGSYNEQFF.

This clonotype is a singleton in its sample. Possible read error: a much larger clone is one base away. V gene TRBV12-3 or TRBV12-4 combines with J gene TRBJ1-6; possible D gene TRBD1, 5 bases. This CDR3 has 12 residues. The V end lost 5 bases, the J end lost 10 bases, and 9 bases lay between the germline ends. The CDR3, as DNA: TGTGCCAGCAGTCCAGGGTGCTCACCCCTCCACTTT. This sequence encodes CASSPGCSPLHF.

V is TRBV20-1 and J is TRBJ2-7; 8 positions agree with TRBD2. The V segment lost 5 bases and the J segment 5 bases; nucleotides outside the gene matches: 11. Germline V gene sequence: CDR1 DFQATT, CDR2 SNEGSKA (reference sequence). The CDR3 runs 14 residues. The CDR3 DNA follows: TGCAGTGCTCGCGCGGGAGGAGGGAGAAACGAGCAGTACTTC. As protein: CSARAGGGRNEQYF.

This clonotype was counted at least ten times. V gene TRBV27 combines with J gene TRBJ1-2; D call uncertain. Trimming took off 7 bases at V and 0 bases at J, with 15 bases between the two ends. Germline V gene data show CDR1 as MNHEY and CDR2 as SMNVEV (reference sequence). The CDR3 runs 15 residues. The CDR3 DNA sequence: TGTGCCAGCACCCACCAAGCGGCAGCTAACTATGGCTACACCTTC. It is translated as CASTHQAAANYGYTF.

This clonotype was detected ten times or more. This chain links TRBV28 with TRBJ2-7; D gene uncertain. V lost 6 bases and J 0 bases, leaving 12 bases between the germline ends. The CDR3 length is 14 residues. Germline assignment: CDR1 MDHEN and CDR2 SYDVKM. Written as DNA, the CDR3 is TGTGCCAGCAGGCATACGGGCAGCTCCTACGAGCAGTACTTC. This translates into CASRHTGSSYEQYF.

This clonotype has more than one count but fewer than ten. V usage is TRBV11-2 and J usage is TRBJ2-4, with D possibly being TRBD2 (7 bases). Germline CDR1 and CDR2: SGHAT and FQNNGV. CDR3 length: 15 residues. Deletions cut 5 bases from V and 7 bases from J, with 18 bases between. The CDR3 nucleotides read TGTGCCAGCAGCCCAGAGGGGGGGGACTTTAACATTCAGTACTTC. Encoded protein: CASSPEGGDFNIQYF. Combining the CDR3 with reference TRBV11-2 and TRBJ2-4 gives the whole variable domain EAGVAQSPRYKIIEKRQSVAFWCNPISGHATLYWYQQILGQGPKLLIQFQNNGVVDDSQLPKDRFSAERLKGVDSTLKIQPAKLEDSAVYLCASSPEGGDFNIQYFGAGTRLSVL.

The chain is built from TRBV20-1 and TRBJ2-2; possible D gene TRBD2, 5 bases. Germline CDR1 is DFQATT and CDR2 is SNEGSKA (reference sequence). V was trimmed by 2 bases and J by 1 base, leaving 14 bases between them. The CDR3 totals 16 residues. The CDR3 region has the DNA TGCAGTGCTAGATACGGATTAGGAGGGAACACCGGGGAGCTGTTTTTT. Translation gives CSARYGLGGNTGELFF.

This clonotype was seen a few times. V and J are TRBV28 and TRBJ1-3, with a possible D match to TRBD1 (6 bases). The CDR3 has 14 amino acids. V was clipped by 8 bases and J by 5 bases, with 16 bases between them. From germline, CDR1 is MDHEN and CDR2 SYDVKM. The CDR3 here is CASGSAGQRNTIYF. The CDR3 DNA reads as TGTGCCAGCGGATCCGCCGGACAGAGAAACACCATATATTTT. The full variable domain, rest sourced from reference TRBV28 and TRBJ1-3, is DVKVTQSSRYLVKRTGEKVFLECVQDMDHENMFWYRQDPGLGLRLIYFSYDVKMKEKGDIPEGYSVSREKKERFSLILESASTNQTSMYLCASGSAGQRNTIYFGEGSWLTVV.

This clonotype showed up just a few times. This sequence joins TRBV29-1 and TRBJ2-1; 8 positions match TRBD1. V was pared by 6 bases and J by 8 bases, with 9 bases of the junction left unmatched. Germline-derived CDR1 and CDR2 are SQVTM and ANQGSEA. The CDR3 loop spans 13 amino acids. CDR3 protein: CSVSGGVIDEQFF. The CDR3 bases are TGCAGCGTCTCAGGGGGCGTAATCGATGAGCAGTTCTTC.

This clonotype was recorded a few times. This chain links TRBV7-9 with TRBJ2-7; 9 bases map to TRBD1. The CDR3 runs 15 residues. Germline-derived CDR1 and CDR2 are SEHNR and FQNEAQ (reference sequence). With V trimmed by 1 base and J by 4 bases, 5 bases remained unmatched. CDR3 nucleotides: TGTGCCAGCAGCTTAGGCACAGGGGGCAAATACGAGCAGTACTTC. Its translation is CASSLGTGGKYEQYF.

This clonotype was observed many times. J is TRBJ2-5 and V is TRBV28, with D perhaps TRBD1 (5 bases). Germline V CDR1 and CDR2: MDHEN, SYDVKM. V was shortened by 8 bases and J by 0 bases, with 10 bases between the two germline ends. The CDR3 spans 13 residues. CDR3 nucleotides: TGTGCCAGCCTAAGGGGCTACCAAGAGACCCAGTACTTC. Translating it yields CASLRGYQETQYF. Drawing the rest from reference TRBV28 and TRBJ2-5, the complete variable domain is DVKVTQSSRYLVKRTGEKVFLECVQDMDHENMFWYRQDPGLGLRLIYFSYDVKMKEKGDIPEGYSVSREKKERFSLILESASTNQTSMYLCASLRGYQETQYFGPGTRLLVL.

This clonotype has only a few counts. The chain carries TRBV10-2 and TRBJ2-2, with 9 bases that match TRBD2. Looked up from germline, CDR1 is WSHSY and CDR2 is SAAADI. This CDR3 contains 18 residues. The trim removed 10 bases at V and 1 base at J, leaving 16 bases unmatched. The CDR3 loop reads CATMSVAGGPGNTGELFF. CDR3 nucleotide sequence: TGCGCCACAATGTCAGTTGCGGGAGGGCCGGGGAACACCGGGGAGCTGTTTTTT.

At least ten counts were recorded for this clonotype. The chain has TRBV20-1 and TRBJ2-3; tentatively, D is TRBD2 (5 bases). CDR1 and CDR2 from the germline V gene are DFQATT and SNEGSKA (reference sequence). This CDR3 contains 14 residues. V shed 6 bases and J shed 1 base, with 14 bases lying between them. Here the CDR3 DNA reads TGCAGTGCCAGCGGAGGCCTCGGCACAGATACGCAGTATTTT. This translates into CSASGGLGTDTQYF.